This T cell receptor (beta chain) was found in a study of blood T cell repertoires in COVID-19. Study-wide background: The study drew acute and convalescent COVID-19 samples from the United States, Italy and Spain.

V shed 2 bases, J shed 2 bases, and the junction held 13 bases outside the gene matches. This CDR3 spans 18 amino acids. Germline V gene data show CDR1 as MNHEY and CDR2 as SMNVEV (reference sequence). TCRdb keeps only in-frame clones here, not all; method: immunoSEQ multiplex PCR. The sample has 70,000 or so clones, about 83% seen once. This TCR came from a human donor in a cohort sampled during active COVID-19. The chain carries TRBV27 and TRBJ1-2; TRBD1 matches at 8 bases. Sample: peripheral blood. The CDR3 region has the DNA TGTGCCAGCAGTTTACGGGACCCAGGGGGCGGGGTAAACTATGGCTACACCTTC. This encodes CASSLRDPGGGVNYGYTF.